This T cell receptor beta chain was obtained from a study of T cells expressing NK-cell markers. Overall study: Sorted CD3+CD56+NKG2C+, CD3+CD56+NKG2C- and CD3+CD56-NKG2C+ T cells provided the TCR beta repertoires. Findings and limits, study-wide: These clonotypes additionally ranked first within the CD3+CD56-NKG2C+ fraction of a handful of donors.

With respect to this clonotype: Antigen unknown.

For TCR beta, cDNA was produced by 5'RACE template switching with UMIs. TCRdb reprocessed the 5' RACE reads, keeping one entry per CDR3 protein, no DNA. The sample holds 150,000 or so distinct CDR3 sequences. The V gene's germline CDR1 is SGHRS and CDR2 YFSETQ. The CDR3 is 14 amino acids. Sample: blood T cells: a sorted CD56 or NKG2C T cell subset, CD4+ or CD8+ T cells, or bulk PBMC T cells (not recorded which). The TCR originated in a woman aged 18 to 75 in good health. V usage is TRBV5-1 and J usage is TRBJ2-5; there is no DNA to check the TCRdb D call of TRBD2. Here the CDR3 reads CASRTSGRFETQYF.